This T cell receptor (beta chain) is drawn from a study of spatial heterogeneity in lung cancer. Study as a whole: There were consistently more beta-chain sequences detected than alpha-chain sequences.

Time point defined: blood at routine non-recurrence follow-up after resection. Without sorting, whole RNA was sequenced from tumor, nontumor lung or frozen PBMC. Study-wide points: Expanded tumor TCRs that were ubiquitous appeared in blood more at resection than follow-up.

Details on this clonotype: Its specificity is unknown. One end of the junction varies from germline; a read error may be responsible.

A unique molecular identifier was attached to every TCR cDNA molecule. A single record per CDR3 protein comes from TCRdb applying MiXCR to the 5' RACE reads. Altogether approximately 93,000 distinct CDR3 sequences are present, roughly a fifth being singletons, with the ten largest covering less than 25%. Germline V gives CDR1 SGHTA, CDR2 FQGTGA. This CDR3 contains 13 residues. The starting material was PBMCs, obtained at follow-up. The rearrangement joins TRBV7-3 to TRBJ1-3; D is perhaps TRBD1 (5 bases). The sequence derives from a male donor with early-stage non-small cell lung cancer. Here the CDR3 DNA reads TGTGCCAGCAGCTTCTCAGAGGGGAACACCACATATTTT. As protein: CASSFSEGNTTYF.